Given below is one T cell receptor beta chain in context. The antigen remains unidentified. These data originate in a study of shared clonotypes between healthy human individuals. The assay was run at deep level. TCRdb's copy holds only in-frame clones and misses some; the assay was immunoSEQ multiplex PCR. The data hold 1.5 million to 2.5 million clones, with about 94% observed a single time. Germline-derived CDR1 and CDR2 are SEHNR and FQNEAQ (reference sequence). V was trimmed by 3 bases and J by 8 bases, leaving 10 bases between them. CDR3 length: 12 amino acids. The study's findings and limits: Specimens sampled were limited to blood, with tissue repertoires likely differing. An expected dependence of interdonor clonotype sharing on sequencing depth was noted.

CD8 cells classed as naive were CD45RO-negative and positively selected for CCR7, excluding terminally differentiated effector memory CD45RA+ cells. Material for sequencing was naive CD8+ T cells sorted from blood. The source is a man younger than 35 in good health. The chain links TRBV7-9 to TRBJ1-1; D is perhaps TRBD1 (5 bases). The DNA of the CDR3 is TGTGCCAGCAGCTTGGGGGAGGGAGAAGCTTTCTTT. As protein: CASSLGEGEAFF.